This T cell receptor beta chain was found in a study of blood T cell repertoires in COVID-19. There are a few counts of this clone. The junction does not match germline at one end; this may be a read error. The table came from immunoSEQ multiplex PCR; TCRdb's copy has only in-frame clones and leaves some out. The top ten hold approximately 4% of the sample, which has over 200,000 clones, about 88% seen once. This sequence originates from a man aged 55 to 69 who had recovered from COVID-19. The sequencing input was peripheral blood.

The CDR3 here is CLTSGGRETQYF. CDR3 coding DNA: TGCTTGACTAGCGGGGGTAGGGAGACCCAGTACTTC. The rearrangement links TRBV7-9 to TRBJ2-5; 12 nucleotides match TRBD2. Per germline, CDR1 SEHNR and CDR2 FQNEAQ (reference sequence). This CDR3 region has 12 residues.